This T cell receptor (beta chain) was captured in a study of control samples from healthy donors and cancer patients. Assay: immunoSEQ multiplex PCR; the TCRdb copy retains only in-frame clones and omits some. The sample has 75,000 to 80,000 clones; approximately 91% are singletons. This TCR was recovered from a woman between 50 and 59 years old with colorectal cancer. The source material was PBMCs.

DNA for the CDR3: TGCGCCAGCACTCCCGGGACAGTCTTTTCACCCCTCCACTTT. Amino acid sequence: CASTPGTVFSPLHF. The V and J genes are TRBV5-1 and TRBJ1-6; 7 nucleotides line up with TRBD1. CDR3 length equals 14 residues. Germline V lookup: CDR1 SGHRS, CDR2 YFSETQ. V gave up 6 bases and J gave up 9 bases; unmatched junction bases: 9. Full variable domain (rest looked up from reference TRBV5-1 and TRBJ1-6): KAGVTQTPRYLIKTRGQQVTLSCSPISGHRSVSWYQQTPGQGLQFLFEYFSETQRNKGNFPGRFSGRQFSNSRSEMNVSTLELGDSALYLCASTPGTVFSPLHFGNGTRLTVT.